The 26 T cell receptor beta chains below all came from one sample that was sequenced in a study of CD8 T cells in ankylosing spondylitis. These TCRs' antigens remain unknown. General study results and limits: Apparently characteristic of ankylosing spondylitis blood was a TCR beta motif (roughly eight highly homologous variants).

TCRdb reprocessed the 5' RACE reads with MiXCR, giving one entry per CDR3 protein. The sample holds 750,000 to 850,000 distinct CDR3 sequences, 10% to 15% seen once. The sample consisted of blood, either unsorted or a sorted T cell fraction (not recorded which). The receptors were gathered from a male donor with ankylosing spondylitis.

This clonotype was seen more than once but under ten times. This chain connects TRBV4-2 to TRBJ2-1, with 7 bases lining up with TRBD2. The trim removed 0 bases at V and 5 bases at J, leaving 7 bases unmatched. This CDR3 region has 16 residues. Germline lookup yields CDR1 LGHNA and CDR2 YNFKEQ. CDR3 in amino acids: CASSQDEAGQHNEQFF. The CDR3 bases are TGTGCCAGCAGCCAAGATGAAGCGGGGCAACACAATGAGCAGTTCTTC.

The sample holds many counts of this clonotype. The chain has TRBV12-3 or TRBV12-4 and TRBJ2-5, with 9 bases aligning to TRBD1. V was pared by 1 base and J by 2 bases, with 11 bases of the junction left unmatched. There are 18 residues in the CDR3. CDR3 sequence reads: CASSLVWGTGTLQETQYF. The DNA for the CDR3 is TGTGCCAGCAGTTTAGTTTGGGGGACAGGGACACTTCAAGAGACCCAGTACTTC.

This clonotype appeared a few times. CDR3 bases: TGTGCCAGCAGGCCCGACACGGGGAGGACCGGGGAGCTGTTTTTT. Amino acids: CASRPDTGRTGELFF. The chain uses TRBV12-3 or TRBV12-4 and TRBJ2-2, with D perhaps TRBD2 (6 bases). The V end was cut by 6 bases, the J end by 5 bases, with 16 bases between. The length of the CDR3 is 15 residues.

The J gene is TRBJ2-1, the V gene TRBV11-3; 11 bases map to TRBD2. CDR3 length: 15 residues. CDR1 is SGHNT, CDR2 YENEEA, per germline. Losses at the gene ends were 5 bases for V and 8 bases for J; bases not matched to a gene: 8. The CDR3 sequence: CASSSRLAGMDEQFF. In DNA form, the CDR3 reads TGTGCCAGCAGCAGCCGACTAGCGGGAATGGATGAGCAGTTCTTC. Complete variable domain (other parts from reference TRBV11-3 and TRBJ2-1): EAGVVQSPRYKIIEKKQPVAFWCNPISGHNTLYWYLQNLGQGPELLIRYENEEAVDDSQLPKDRFSAERLKGVDSTLKIQPAELGDSAVYLCASSSRLAGMDEQFFGPGTRLTVL.

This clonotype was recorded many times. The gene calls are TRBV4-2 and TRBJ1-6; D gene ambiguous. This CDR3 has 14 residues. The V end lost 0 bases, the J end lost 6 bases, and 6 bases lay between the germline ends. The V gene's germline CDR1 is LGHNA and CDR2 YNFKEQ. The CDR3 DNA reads TGTGCCAGCAGCCAAGACGGATCTAATTCACCCCTCCACTTT. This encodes CASSQDGSNSPLHF.

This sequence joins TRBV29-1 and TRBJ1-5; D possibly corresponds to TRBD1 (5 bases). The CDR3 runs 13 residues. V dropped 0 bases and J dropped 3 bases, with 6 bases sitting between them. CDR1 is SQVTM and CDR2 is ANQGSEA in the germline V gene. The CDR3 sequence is CSVEEQVNQPQHF. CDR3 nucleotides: TGCAGCGTTGAAGAACAGGTCAATCAGCCCCAGCATTTT.

CDR3 in amino acids: CASSFLPADTQYF. In DNA form, the CDR3 reads TGTGCCAGCAGCTTTCTACCCGCAGATACGCAGTATTTT. V gene TRBV7-3 combines with J gene TRBJ2-3, with D uncertain. V gave up 3 bases and J gave up 4 bases, with 8 bases separating them. Germline V gene sequence: CDR1 SGHTA, CDR2 FQGTGA. CDR3 size: 13 residues.

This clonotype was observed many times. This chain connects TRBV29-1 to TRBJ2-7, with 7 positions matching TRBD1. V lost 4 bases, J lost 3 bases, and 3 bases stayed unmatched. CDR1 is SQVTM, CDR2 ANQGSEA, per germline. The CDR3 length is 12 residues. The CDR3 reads CSVAWDSYEQYF. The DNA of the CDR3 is TGCAGCGTTGCATGGGACAGCTACGAGCAGTACTTC.

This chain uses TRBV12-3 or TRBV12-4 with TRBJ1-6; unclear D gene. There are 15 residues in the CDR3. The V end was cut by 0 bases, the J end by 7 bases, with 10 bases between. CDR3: CASSLARSINSPLHF. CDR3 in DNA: TGTGCCAGCAGTTTAGCGCGTAGTATAAATTCACCCCTCCACTTT.

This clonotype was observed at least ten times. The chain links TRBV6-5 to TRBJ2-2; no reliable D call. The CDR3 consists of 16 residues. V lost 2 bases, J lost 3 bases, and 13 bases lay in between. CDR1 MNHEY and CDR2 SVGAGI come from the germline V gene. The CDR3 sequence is CASSYRTYGYTGELFF. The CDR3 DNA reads TGTGCCAGCAGTTACCGCACGTACGGTTACACCGGGGAGCTGTTTTTT.

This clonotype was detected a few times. In DNA, the CDR3 is TGTGCCAGCAGTTTCGGGGGGGTCCCTCACGAGCAGTTCTTC. It is translated as CASSFGGVPHEQFF. The V call is TRBV28, the J call TRBJ2-1; 8 bases align to TRBD2. The V gene's germline CDR1 is MDHEN and CDR2 SYDVKM. The CDR3 contains 14 residues. The J segment lost 10 bases and the V segment lost 3 bases, leaving 8 bases of the junction unmatched.

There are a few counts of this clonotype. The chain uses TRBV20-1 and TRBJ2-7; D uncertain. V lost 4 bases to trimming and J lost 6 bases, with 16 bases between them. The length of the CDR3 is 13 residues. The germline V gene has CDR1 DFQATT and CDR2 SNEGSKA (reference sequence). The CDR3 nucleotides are TGCAGTGCTATTAGTCCAAGATCCCTCGAGCAGTACTTC. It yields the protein CSAISPRSLEQYF.

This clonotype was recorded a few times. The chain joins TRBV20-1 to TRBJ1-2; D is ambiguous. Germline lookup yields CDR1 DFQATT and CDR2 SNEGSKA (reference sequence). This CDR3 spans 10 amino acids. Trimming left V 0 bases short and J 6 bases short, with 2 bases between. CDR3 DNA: TGCAGTGCTAGAGATCATGGCTACACCTTC. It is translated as CSARDHGYTF.

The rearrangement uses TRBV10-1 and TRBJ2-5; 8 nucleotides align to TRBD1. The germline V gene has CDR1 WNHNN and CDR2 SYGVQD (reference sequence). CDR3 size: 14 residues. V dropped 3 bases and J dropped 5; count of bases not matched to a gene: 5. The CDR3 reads CASSEGQGRETQYF. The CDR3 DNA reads TGCGCCAGCAGTGAAGGACAGGGTAGGGAGACCCAGTACTTC.

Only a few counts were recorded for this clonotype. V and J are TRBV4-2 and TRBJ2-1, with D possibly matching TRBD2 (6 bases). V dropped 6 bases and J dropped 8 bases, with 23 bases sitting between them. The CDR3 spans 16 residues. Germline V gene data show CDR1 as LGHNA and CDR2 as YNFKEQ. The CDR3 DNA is TGTGCCAGCAGGCCTTTAAGTCCCGGGAGTGGAGATGAGCAGTTCTTC. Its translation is CASRPLSPGSGDEQFF.

CDR3 residues: CSVEGTGGDNYGYTF. As DNA, the CDR3 is TGCAGCGTGGAGGGGACAGGGGGAGATAACTATGGCTACACCTTC. The genes are TRBV29-1 and TRBJ1-2, with 11 bases identical to TRBD1. This CDR3 spans 15 amino acids. J was trimmed by 1 base and V by 6 bases; bases with no gene match: 7. In germline, CDR1 is SQVTM, CDR2 ANQGSEA.

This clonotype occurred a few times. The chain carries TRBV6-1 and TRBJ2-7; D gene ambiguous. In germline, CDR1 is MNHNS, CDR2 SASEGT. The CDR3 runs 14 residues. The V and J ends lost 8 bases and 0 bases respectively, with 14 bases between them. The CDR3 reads CASVPRQNSYEQYF. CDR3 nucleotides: TGTGCCAGCGTCCCCCGTCAAAACTCCTACGAGCAGTACTTC.

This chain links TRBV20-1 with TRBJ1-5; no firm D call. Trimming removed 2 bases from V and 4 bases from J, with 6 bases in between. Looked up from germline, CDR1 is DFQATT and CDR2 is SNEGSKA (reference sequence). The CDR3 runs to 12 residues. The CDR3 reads CSARLQNQPQHF. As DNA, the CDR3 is TGCAGTGCTAGATTGCAAAATCAGCCCCAGCATTTT.

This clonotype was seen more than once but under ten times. CDR3 residues: CASTLGAASPLHF. DNA of the CDR3: TGTGCCAGCACCCTGGGGGCGGCTTCACCCCTCCACTTT. This chain connects TRBV7-2 to TRBJ1-6; D might be TRBD1 (6 bases). CDR1 SGHTA and CDR2 FQGNSA come from the germline V gene. Trimming left V 7 bases short and J 9 bases short, with 13 bases between. The CDR3 length is 13 residues.

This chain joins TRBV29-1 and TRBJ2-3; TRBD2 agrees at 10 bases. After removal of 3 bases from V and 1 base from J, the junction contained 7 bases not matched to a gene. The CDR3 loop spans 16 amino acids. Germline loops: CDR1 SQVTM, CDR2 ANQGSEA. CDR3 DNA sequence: TGCAGCGTTGAGAAGGGTACTAGCGGGGGCACAGATACGCAGTATTTT. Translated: CSVEKGTSGGTDTQYF.

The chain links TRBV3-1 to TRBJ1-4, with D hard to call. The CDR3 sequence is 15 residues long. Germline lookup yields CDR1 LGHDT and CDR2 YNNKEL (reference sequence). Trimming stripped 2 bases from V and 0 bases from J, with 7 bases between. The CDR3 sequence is CASSQQPATNEKLFF. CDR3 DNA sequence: TGTGCCAGCAGCCAACAGCCGGCAACTAATGAAAAACTGTTTTTT. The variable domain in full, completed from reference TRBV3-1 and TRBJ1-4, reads DTAVSQTPKYLVTQMGNDKSIKCEQNLGHDTMYWYKQDSKKFLKIMFSYNNKELIINETVPNRFSPKSPDKAHLNLHINSLELGDSAVYFCASSQQPATNEKLFFGSGTQLSVL.

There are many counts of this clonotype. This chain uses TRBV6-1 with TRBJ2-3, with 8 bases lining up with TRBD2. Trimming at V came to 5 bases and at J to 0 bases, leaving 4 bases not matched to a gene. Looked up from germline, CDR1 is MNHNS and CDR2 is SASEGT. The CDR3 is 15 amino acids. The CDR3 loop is CASSPKRGSTDTQYF. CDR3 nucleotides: TGTGCCAGCAGTCCCAAGCGGGGGAGCACAGATACGCAGTATTTT.

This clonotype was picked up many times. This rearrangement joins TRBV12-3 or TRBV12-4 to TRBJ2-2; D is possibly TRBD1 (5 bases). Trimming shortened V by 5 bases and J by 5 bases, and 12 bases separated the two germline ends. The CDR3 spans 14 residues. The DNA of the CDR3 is TGTGCCAGCAGTCCCAGGGCTAGTACCGGGGAGCTGTTTTTT. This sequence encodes CASSPRASTGELFF.

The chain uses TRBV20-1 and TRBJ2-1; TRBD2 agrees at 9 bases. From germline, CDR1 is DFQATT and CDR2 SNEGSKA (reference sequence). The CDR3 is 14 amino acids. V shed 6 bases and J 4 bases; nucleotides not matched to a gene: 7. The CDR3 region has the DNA TGCAGTGCCACGGGACTAGCAAAATACAATGAGCAGTTCTTC. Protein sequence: CSATGLAKYNEQFF.

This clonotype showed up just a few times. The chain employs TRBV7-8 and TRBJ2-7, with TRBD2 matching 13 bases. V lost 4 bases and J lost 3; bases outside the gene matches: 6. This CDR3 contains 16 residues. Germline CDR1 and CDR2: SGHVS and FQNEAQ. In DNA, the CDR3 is TGTGCCAGCAGCTCCAGGACTAGCGGGAGCGACTACGAGCAGTACTTC. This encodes CASSSRTSGSDYEQYF. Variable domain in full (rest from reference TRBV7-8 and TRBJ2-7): GAGVSQSPRYKVAKRGQDVALRCDPISGHVSLFWYQQALGQGPEFLTYFQNEAQLDKSGLPSDRFFAERPEGSVSTLKIQRTQQEDSAVYLCASSSRTSGSDYEQYFGPGTRLTVT.

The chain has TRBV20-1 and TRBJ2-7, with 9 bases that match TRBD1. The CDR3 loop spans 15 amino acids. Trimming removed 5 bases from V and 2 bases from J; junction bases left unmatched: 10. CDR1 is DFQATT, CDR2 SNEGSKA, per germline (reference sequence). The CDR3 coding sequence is TGCAGTGCTTCCGGGACAGGGAGTTTAACCTACGAGCAGTACTTC. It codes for CSASGTGSLTYEQYF.